The clone carrying this T cell receptor beta chain was seen a handful of times. The target antigen is unknown. These data originate in a study of vaccination and CD4 T cells after COVID-19. Background on the study: In the control cultures, a CEFX pool, an HIV-1 Nef pool, or no peptide was supplied.

Trimming took off 0 bases at V and 3 bases at J, with 22 bases between the two ends. Germline CDR1 DFQATT, CDR2 SNEGSKA (reference sequence). This CDR3 contains 18 residues. The sample's treatment: roughly 10-day PBMC culture with coronavirus spike peptide pools or control peptides (ViraFEST assay). Researchers collected the unexposed donor's CD4+ T cells before the COVID-19 pandemic (2011-2018). With the Oncomine TCR Beta short-read assay, DNA from cultured CD4+ T cells was sequenced. In TCRdb, the PCR reads were re-called with MiXCR into one record per CDR3 protein. The table shows approximately 9,500 distinct CDR3 sequences, with about 44% occurring only once.

The sequence came from a human donor in good health. The sequencing input was CD4+ T cells from blood, cultured in vitro. The chain joins TRBV20-1 to TRBJ2-3; possible D gene TRBD1, 6 bases. The CDR3 sequence: CSARDRLLTGFGTDTQYF. As DNA, the CDR3 is TGCAGTGCTAGAGATCGCCTCTTAACAGGGTTTGGTACAGATACGCAGTATTTT.